This T cell receptor (beta chain) was documented in a study of regulatory T cells in long-lasting Graves disease. About the study: Persistence in Graves' disease required over 5 years of antithyroid drugs plus positive TSH receptor antibodies. The study's findings and limits: Persistent patients shared more public clonotypes (around 2,500) than new patients (about 1,000).

Specified time point: persistent/refractory GD, antithyroid drugs over 5 years with positive TRAb. The TCR library was made from RNA that had been extracted from PBMCs in TRIzol. An endocrinology unit in Xi'an, China, supplied the patients. TCR beta libraries were built with iRepertoire HTBI primers and Arm-PCR of CDR3 regions. Original analysis: Samples revealed 50 to 75 TRBV and 14 TRBJ segments. Each CDR3 protein is one row after TCRdb ran MiXCR on the multiplex PCR reads. None of the V and J calls come from the authors' own analysis; TCRdb made them. The repertoire holds about 470,000 distinct CDR3 sequences, with about a fifth as singletons. In this sample, this clonotype turned up many times. The antigen is unknown. The receptor's source is a female donor with Graves disease. The sample consisted of peripheral blood mononuclear cells (PBMCs), taken when the disease was refractory, from a patient treated with antithyroid drugs.

Written as DNA, the CDR3 is TGTGCCAGCAGTTCCAGGACTAGCGGCTCCTACGAGCAGTACTTC. It yields the protein CASSSRTSGSYEQYF. The J gene is TRBJ2-7, the V gene TRBV12-3 or TRBV12-4; 10 positions agree with TRBD2. V dropped 4 bases and J dropped 0; count of bases not matched to a gene: 3. The CDR3 spans 15 residues.